Following are 27 T cell receptor beta chains from one sample sequenced in a study of cytomegalovirus exposure and HLA in healthy donors. The PCR used 60 Vbeta and 13 Jbeta primers. Only in-frame clones appear in the TCRdb table, and some are missing; sequencing was by immunoSEQ multiplex PCR. The repertoire shows about 87,000 clones; the top ten hold less than 20%. Sequencing was done on a sample of PBMCs. The receptors derive from a man in his fifties or sixties in good health and CMV-seropositive.

The chain has TRBV6-5 and TRBJ1-2, with D maybe TRBD1 (5 bases). V was cut by 2 bases and J by 7 bases, with 11 bases left in between. The CDR3 has 13 residues. Per germline, CDR1 MNHEY and CDR2 SVGAGI. CDR3 sequence: CASSYEGTGGYTF. CDR3 nucleotide sequence: TGTGCCAGCAGTTACGAAGGAACAGGTGGCTACACCTTC.

The chain recombines TRBV7-6 with TRBJ1-4, with D perhaps TRBD1 (5 bases). Germline V gene data show CDR1 as SGHVS and CDR2 as FNYEAQ. Trimming cost V 2 bases and J 3 bases, with 13 bases left between them. The CDR3 runs to 16 residues. The CDR3 region has the DNA TGTGCCAGCAGCTTACACGGGGGGGAACCTAATGAAAAACTGTTTTTT. Translation gives CASSLHGGEPNEKLFF.

The gene calls are TRBV7-8 and TRBJ1-5; D is undetermined. This CDR3 spans 15 amino acids. Looked up from germline, CDR1 is SGHVS and CDR2 is FQNEAQ. The V end was cut by 2 bases, the J end by 2 bases, with 10 bases between. CDR3 region: CASSLRRQGNQPQHF. The CDR3 DNA follows: TGTGCCAGCAGCTTACGGAGGCAGGGCAATCAGCCCCAGCATTTT.

V usage is TRBV28 and J usage is TRBJ1-5; TRBD1 might be the D (5 bases). The CDR3 is 14 residues long. Germline CDR1 is MDHEN and CDR2 is SYDVKM. V was cut by 5 bases and J by 7 bases, with 15 bases left in between. CDR3: CASSTGTAGQPQHF. DNA of the CDR3: TGTGCCAGCAGTACCGGGACTGCAGGCCAGCCCCAGCATTTT.

This chain uses TRBV7-3 with TRBJ2-1; 11 nucleotides match TRBD2. Trimming took 5 bases from V and 4 from J; bases not matched to a gene: 7. The CDR3 is made up of 16 amino acids. Per the germline V gene, CDR1 is SGHTA and CDR2 is FQGTGA. CDR3 in amino acids: CASSHPGTSGYNEQFF. The CDR3 DNA is TGTGCCAGCAGCCATCCCGGGACTAGCGGATACAATGAGCAGTTCTTC.

V is TRBV6-6 and J is TRBJ2-1; 9 bases match TRBD2. The V gene's germline CDR1 is MNHNY and CDR2 SVGAGI (reference sequence). V shed 11 bases, J shed 7 bases, and the junction held 9 bases outside the gene matches. This CDR3 comprises 13 residues. CDR3 loop: CAGALAGGNEQFF. The CDR3 coding sequence is TGTGCCGGGGCCCTTGCGGGAGGGAATGAGCAGTTCTTC.

The chain recombines TRBV7-9 with TRBJ2-1, with D possibly TRBD1 on 5 matching bases. V was pared by 1 base and J by 8 bases, with 15 bases between. This CDR3 is 15 amino acids long. From germline, CDR1 is SEHNR and CDR2 FQNEAQ (reference sequence). The DNA of the CDR3 is TGTGCCAGCAGCTTAGTGGGGTACCTCAGGGATGAGCAGTTCTTC. This gives the protein CASSLVGYLRDEQFF.

This chain connects TRBV4-3 to TRBJ1-5; tentatively, D is TRBD1 (5 bases). With 4 bases removed from V and 0 bases from J, the gap between germline ends came to 13 bases. This CDR3 contains 16 residues. Germline V CDR1 and CDR2: LGHNA, YSLEER. CDR3 DNA: TGCGCCAGCAGCCTAACAGGCCTTCATAGCAATCAGCCCCAGCATTTT. Protein: CASSLTGLHSNQPQHF.

Concerning this clone: The junction differs from germline at one of its ends, possibly a read error. V is TRBV6-4 and J is TRBJ2-2, with a possible D match to TRBD2 (5 bases). CDR1 is MRHNA and CDR2 is SNTAGT in the germline V gene. The CDR3 has 13 amino acids. The DNA of the CDR3 is TGTGCCCGACGACGAGCCGAACACCGGGGAGCTGTTTTT. The encoded protein is CARRRAEHRGAVF.

This chain connects TRBV12-5 to TRBJ2-1; TRBD2 agrees at 7 bases. Germline V gene sequence: CDR1 LGHNT, CDR2 FRNRAP. V lost 2 bases, J lost 4 bases, and 14 bases stayed unmatched. This CDR3 spans 18 amino acids. The CDR3 DNA reads TGTGCTAGTGGTTTGTTCCCCTCAAGCGGGGTACAGTACAATGAGCAGTTCTTC. Amino acids: CASGLFPSSGVQYNEQFF.

The rearrangement uses TRBV10-3 and TRBJ2-1, with a tentative D call TRBD1 (6 bases). The length of the CDR3 is 15 residues. CDR1 and CDR2 from the germline V gene are ENHRY and SYGVKD. V dropped 6 bases and J dropped 9 bases, with 21 bases sitting between them. The CDR3 coding sequence is TGTGCCATCAGCCGACAGGCCGTCTGGGGAGTTGAGCAGTTCTTC. Amino acid sequence: CAISRQAVWGVEQFF.

The chain is built from TRBV18 and TRBJ2-5; 10 positions agree with TRBD2. The trim removed 2 bases at V and 4 bases at J, leaving 4 bases unmatched. This CDR3 comprises 15 residues. Germline CDR1 KGHSH, CDR2 LQKENI. CDR3 DNA: TGTGCCAGCTCACCAGCACTAGCGGGACGAGAGACCCAGTACTTC. This encodes CASSPALAGRETQYF. The full variable domain, its missing parts supplied by reference TRBV18 and TRBJ2-5, is NAGVMQNPRHLVRRRGQEARLRCSPMKGHSHVYWYRQLPEEGLKFMVYLQKENIIDESGMPKERFSAEFPKEGPSILRIQQVVRGDSAAYFCASSPALAGRETQYFGPGTRLLVL.

This sequence joins TRBV30 and TRBJ1-2, with D maybe TRBD1 (6 bases). Germline V gives CDR1 GTSNPN, CDR2 SVGIG (reference sequence). The CDR3 contains 13 residues. V lost 5 bases to trimming and J lost 0 bases, with 10 bases between them. For the CDR3, the DNA is TGTGCCTGGCAGGGGTTGGCTAACTATGGCTACACCTTC. This sequence encodes CAWQGLANYGYTF.

V and J are TRBV29-1 and TRBJ1-2; 7 bases fit TRBD1. Trimming removed 4 bases from V and 4 bases from J; junction bases left unmatched: 6. Per germline, CDR1 SQVTM and CDR2 ANQGSEA. The CDR3 has 13 residues. CDR3 nucleotides: TGCAGCGTTGTGGTTAACAGGGGCTATGGCTACACCTTC. Its protein is CSVVVNRGYGYTF.

The chain recombines TRBV28 with TRBJ2-5, with unresolved D. The CDR3 covers 14 residues. Trimming pared 11 bases from V and 0 bases from J, leaving 16 bases between. Per the germline V gene, CDR1 is MDHEN and CDR2 is SYDVKM. CDR3 residues: CALIPRLYQETQYF. The CDR3 DNA reads as TGTGCCCTCATCCCGCGTCTGTACCAAGAGACCCAGTACTTC.

J is TRBJ1-1 and V is TRBV7-9; no clear D. This CDR3 spans 15 amino acids. V was pared by 1 base and J by 3 bases, with 12 bases between. Germline values: CDR1 SEHNR, CDR2 FQNEAQ (reference sequence). CDR3 residues: CASSLGVAGYTEAFF. In nucleotides, the CDR3 is TGTGCCAGCAGCTTAGGTGTCGCGGGCTACACTGAAGCTTTCTTT.

The rearrangement links TRBV30 to TRBJ2-5, with TRBD2 as a possible D gene (5 bases). Germline CDR1 reads GTSNPN; CDR2 reads SVGIG (reference sequence). V was trimmed by 5 bases and J by 0 bases, leaving 13 bases between them. The CDR3 runs 14 residues. DNA for the CDR3: TGTGCCTGGTCCGGACTCCCGCACCAAGAGACCCAGTACTTC. This encodes CAWSGLPHQETQYF.

This chain links TRBV29-1 with TRBJ1-2, with 12 bases lining up with TRBD1. In germline, CDR1 is SQVTM, CDR2 ANQGSEA. CDR3 length: 15 residues. V was pared by 4 bases and J by 1 base, with 4 bases of the junction left unmatched. This CDR3 is CSVAGQGARNYGYTF. CDR3 in DNA: TGCAGCGTTGCGGGACAGGGGGCGCGTAACTATGGCTACACCTTC.

The gene calls are TRBV29-1 and TRBJ2-3; 7 nucleotides agree with TRBD2. The trim removed 3 bases at V and 1 base at J, leaving 7 bases unmatched. The CDR3 totals 15 residues. Germline CDR1 and CDR2: SQVTM and ANQGSEA. The CDR3 DNA reads as TGCAGCGTTGAGGGGAAGGCGGGAGGCACAGATACGCAGTATTTT. Residues: CSVEGKAGGTDTQYF.

J is TRBJ2-1 and V is TRBV7-9, with 14 bases identical to TRBD2. The trim removed 10 bases at V and 10 bases at J, leaving 6 bases unmatched. The CDR3 loop spans 13 amino acids. In germline, CDR1 is SEHNR, CDR2 FQNEAQ (reference sequence). CDR3 DNA sequence: TGTGCCATTCCGGGACTAGCGGGAGACGAGCAGTTCTTC. Translated: CAIPGLAGDEQFF. Looking up the rest from reference TRBV7-9 and TRBJ2-1 gives the full variable domain: DTGVSQNPRHKITKRGQNVTFRCDPISEHNRLYWYRQTLGQGPEFLTYFQNEAQLEKSRLLSDRFSAERPKGSFSTLEIQRTEQGDSAMYLCAIPGLAGDEQFFGPGTRLTVL.

J is TRBJ2-4 and V is TRBV7-2, with 7 bases aligning to TRBD2. The CDR3 is 14 amino acids. J was trimmed by 11 bases and V by 4 bases; bases with no gene match: 11. Germline CDR1 and CDR2: SGHTA and FQGNSA. The CDR3 sequence is CASSSRDYKRVQYF. The CDR3 DNA reads as TGTGCCAGCAGCTCCCGGGACTACAAGCGAGTTCAGTACTTC.

This chain links TRBV7-9 with TRBJ2-7; 11 bases are a match to TRBD2. The CDR3 sequence is 18 residues long. With 1 base clipped from V and 3 bases from J, the junction kept 11 bases outside the gene matches. In germline, CDR1 is SEHNR, CDR2 FQNEAQ (reference sequence). The CDR3 DNA reads TGTGCCAGCAGCTTAGGGGGGCTAGCGGGAGGAACCTACTACGAGCAGTACTTC. Protein product: CASSLGGLAGGTYYEQYF.

The rearrangement links TRBV9 to TRBJ1-1, with 7 bases lining up with TRBD1. The trim removed 4 bases at V and 4 bases at J, leaving 7 bases unmatched. The CDR3 totals 14 residues. Germline V gene data show CDR1 as SGDLS and CDR2 as YYNGEE. CDR3 protein: CASSTTGQGTEAFF. CDR3 nucleotide sequence: TGTGCCAGCAGCACGACAGGGCAGGGCACTGAAGCTTTCTTT.

The J gene is TRBJ1-2, the V gene TRBV27; TRBD1 is a possible D gene (6 bases). With 5 bases removed from V and 8 bases from J, the gap between germline ends came to 15 bases. This CDR3 spans 13 amino acids. Germline values: CDR1 MNHEY, CDR2 SMNVEV (reference sequence). CDR3 DNA: TGTGCCAGCAGTCCCCGGACAGACGGAGGCTACACCTTC. Protein product: CASSPRTDGGYTF.

The chain is built from TRBV18 and TRBJ2-7, with D maybe TRBD2 (7 bases). The CDR3 has 14 amino acids. With 5 bases removed from V and 0 bases from J, the gap between germline ends came to 11 bases. The germline V gene has CDR1 KGHSH and CDR2 LQKENI. This CDR3 is CASSKGGNSYEQYF. CDR3 bases: TGTGCCAGCTCAAAGGGGGGGAACTCCTACGAGCAGTACTTC.

The V gene is TRBV6-6, the J gene TRBJ2-7; 8 bases line up with TRBD2. CDR1 MNHNY and CDR2 SVGAGI come from the germline V gene (reference sequence). There are 16 residues in the CDR3. Trimming took 8 bases from V and 0 from J; bases not matched to a gene: 12. The CDR3 DNA is TGTGCCAGCGGGGATCTCGGCGGGAGGTACTCCTACGAGCAGTACTTC. Its translation is CASGDLGGRYSYEQYF.

This sequence joins TRBV7-2 and TRBJ2-4; TRBD1 is a possible D gene (5 bases). CDR1 SGHTA and CDR2 FQGNSA come from the germline V gene. This CDR3 has 15 residues. The V end lost 2 bases, the J end lost 6 bases, and 14 bases lay between the germline ends. The DNA for the CDR3 is TGTGCCAGCAGCTTAAATAGCAGGGCTATAAACATTCAGTACTTC. Translated, it gives CASSLNSRAINIQYF.